These T cell receptor beta chains were read from a single sample in a study of cytomegalovirus exposure and HLA in healthy donors. Clones were read by immunoSEQ multiplex PCR, and TCRdb kept only the in-frame ones, dropping some. The data show roughly 100,000 clones, with 75% to 85% seen just once and roughly 6.1% held by the top ten. Sequencing input: PBMCs. Every receptor here comes from a man aged 18 to 30 in good health and CMV-seronegative. The conserved cysteine and the conserved F or W are not part of the CDR3 here. A D gene is named only where the DNA matches it firmly.

J gene	V gene	D gene	CDR3 protein
TRBJ2-5	TRBV6-1	-	ASSYAGVETQY
TRBJ1-2	TRBV4-3	-	ASSPYFGDYGYT
TRBJ2-7	TRBV28	TRBD2	ASSLGTSGIREQY
TRBJ2-5	TRBV28	TRBD2	ASSQVPGEGETQY
TRBJ1-4	TRBV6-6	-	ASRRGVATNEKLF
TRBJ1-5	TRBV4-1	-	ASSQARSNQPQH
TRBJ2-1	TRBV28	-	ASSFDRVSPINEQF
TRBJ1-5	TRBV28	TRBD1	ASKQPGQGTDSNQPQH
TRBJ2-3	TRBV7-9	-	ASSYPGISTDTQY
TRBJ2-1	TRBV6-4	-	ASSAGKNNEQF
TRBJ2-7	TRBV9	TRBD1	ASSPRQGTTSYEQY
TRBJ1-2	TRBV7-9	-	ASSPPGGGGDGYT
TRBJ2-5	TRBV4-3	TRBD1	ASSRLTGVGETQY
TRBJ2-5	TRBV7-7	-	ASSLELQETQY
TRBJ1-2	TRBV10-2	TRBD1	ASSESWGTGLL
TRBJ2-1	TRBV7-9	TRBD2	ASSQDQGLAGQNEQF
TRBJ1-2	TRBV7-6	-	ASSLTTGAYGYT
TRBJ2-1	TRBV6-5	TRBD2	ASTAGGGNEQF
TRBJ1-5	TRBV6-1	TRBD1	ASSAAGQSNQPQH
TRBJ1-2	TRBV9	-	ASSGRVNYGYT
TRBJ2-1	TRBV18	TRBD2	ASSSGLASGEQF
TRBJ1-1	TRBV18	TRBD1	ASSPTKGAEPNTEAF
TRBJ2-5	TRBV19	TRBD1	ASSTPDRPLRETQY
TRBJ2-5	TRBV19	-	ASSIQGSMAQY
TRBJ1-1	TRBV6-5	-	ASSYLTGNEAF
TRBJ2-7	TRBV19	TRBD1	ASSIKGASHEQY
TRBJ1-5	TRBV2	-	ASSESGLYSNQPQH
TRBJ1-1	TRBV7-9	TRBD1	ASSLGGQGWNTEAF
TRBJ2-7	TRBV4-1	-	ASSQDRRGYEQY
TRBJ2-5	TRBV20-1	-	SAPTRETQY
TRBJ1-1	TRBV5-1	-	ASSWQGGNTEAF
TRBJ2-1	TRBV27	TRBD1	ASRGTGSGENEQF
TRBJ2-7	TRBV4-2	TRBD2	ASSQTSASSYEQY
TRBJ1-5	TRBV28	-	ASSGQGLVNQPQH
TRBJ2-1	TRBV4-2	TRBD2	ASSPLAGDPGEQF
TRBJ2-7	TRBV7-9	-	ASSPALQAYEQY
TRBJ2-7	TRBV5-1	TRBD2	ASSLVPRLGGRVYEQY
TRBJ2-1	TRBV10-3	-	AISESSWNEQF
TRBJ2-3	TRBV11-2	-	ASSLRGAGATDTQY
TRBJ2-2	TRBV7-9	-	ASSLGGGANTGELF
TRBJ2-6	TRBV6-5	-	ASSSWLGANVLT
TRBJ2-1	TRBV18	TRBD2	ASSPLAGGTYNEQF
TRBJ2-7	TRBV6-1	-	ASSASYEQY
TRBJ2-2	TRBV28	TRBD1	ASSKGQSHTGELF
TRBJ2-3	TRBV9	-	ASSVAADTQY
TRBJ1-1	TRBV4-3	TRBD1	ASSQDGTGMNTEAF
TRBJ1-3	TRBV4-3	-	ASSQGGLGNTIY
TRBJ2-7	TRBV19	TRBD1	ASTTDRGPYEQY
TRBJ2-7	TRBV28	TRBD1	ASTSRGTGVGEQY
TRBJ1-1	TRBV7-2	-	ASSFPFGVNTEAF
TRBJ2-3	TRBV30	TRBD1	AWSVTGGTDTQY
TRBJ2-1	TRBV7-2	TRBD2	ASSFPTSGRGDSYNEQF
TRBJ2-7	TRBV18	TRBD1	ASSPATGAFSGHEQY
TRBJ1-1	TRBV30	-	AWNSQGSDTEAF
TRBJ2-3	TRBV5-1	TRBD1	ASSSGPGTGALTDTQY
TRBJ1-4	TRBV5-1	-	ASREGGFRNEKLF
TRBJ1-5	TRBV28	-	ASSYTEFQPQH